These 3 T cell receptor beta chains were all obtained from the same sample, sequenced in a study of high-grade serous ovarian cancer treatment subgroups. Only in-frame clones appear in the TCRdb table, and some are missing; sequencing was by immunoSEQ multiplex PCR. The table lists roughly 29,000 clones, around 80% of them singletons. The tumor samples were collected prior to definitive surgery or chemotherapy. The sample taken for sequencing was tumor tissue. These TCRs come from a human donor with high-grade serous ovarian cancer.

The chain recombines TRBV6-5 with TRBJ2-1; 8 bases are shared with TRBD2. The CDR3 is made up of 13 amino acids. V trimming: 8 bases; J trimming: 9 bases; junction bases outside the gene matches: 9. From germline, CDR1 is MNHEY and CDR2 SVGAGI. CDR3 bases: TGTGCCAGCCATGCGGGACTAGACCCTGAGCAGTTCTTC. Translation gives CASHAGLDPEQFF.

V usage is TRBV28 and J usage is TRBJ2-5; D gene unclear. CDR1 is MDHEN and CDR2 is SYDVKM in the germline V gene. The ends were cut back, 5 bases at V and 5 bases at J, with 0 bases in the middle. The CDR3 is 9 amino acids. The CDR3: CASSETQYF. The CDR3 nucleotides are TGTGCCAGCAGTGAGACCCAGTACTTC.

CDR3 bases: TGTGCCAGCAGCTTGTTTACGCGGACAAACACCGGGGAGCTGTTTTTT. Translated, it gives CASSLFTRTNTGELFF. V is TRBV5-4 and J is TRBJ2-2; tentative D call: TRBD1 (5 bases). There are 16 residues in the CDR3. The V end was cut by 1 base, the J end by 2 bases, with 12 bases between. Per the germline V gene, CDR1 is SGHNT and CDR2 is YYREEE (reference sequence).